The 6 T cell receptor beta chains below come from one sample, sequenced in a study of blood T cell repertoires in COVID-19. Repertoires were generated with immunoSEQ multiplex PCR, while TCRdb's copy carries only in-frame clones and drops some. The data hold more than 110,000 clones, with around 82% observed a single time. Material for sequencing was PBMCs or T cells enriched from blood (not recorded which). The receptors shown here come from a woman aged 45-60 years who had recovered from COVID-19.

The chain joins TRBV7-9 to TRBJ1-6; weak D call: TRBD1 (6 bases). CDR1 and CDR2 from the germline V gene are SEHNR and FQNEAQ (reference sequence). V lost 5 bases, J lost 7 bases, and 18 bases lay in between. CDR3 length equals 16 residues. This CDR3 reads CASSLGPDRRNSPLHF. Written as DNA, the CDR3 is TGTGCCAGCAGCCTAGGACCCGACAGGAGGAATTCACCCCTCCACTTT.

This clone was detected a few times. V is TRBV19 and J is TRBJ1-5; 11 bases align to TRBD1. Germline values: CDR1 LNHDA, CDR2 SQIVND (reference sequence). With 2 bases clipped from V and 9 bases from J, the junction kept 9 bases outside the gene matches. This CDR3 is 16 amino acids long. The CDR3 sequence: CASSISGTGGLLPQHF. The DNA of the CDR3 is TGTGCCAGTAGTATATCCGGGACAGGGGGTTTACTGCCCCAGCATTTT.

The chain is built from TRBV10-2 and TRBJ1-2; 9 nucleotides align to TRBD1. Germline V gene lookup returns CDR1 WSHSY and CDR2 SAAADI. The CDR3 is 18 residues long. Trimming cost V 7 bases and J 3 bases; bases outside gene matches: 18. The CDR3 loop reads CASKIEPGQGVEDYGYTF. The CDR3 DNA is TGCGCCAGCAAGATTGAGCCGGGACAGGGCGTGGAGGACTATGGCTACACCTTC.

The chain combines TRBV7-9 with TRBJ2-7; D is ambiguous. CDR1 and CDR2 from the germline V gene are SEHNR and FQNEAQ (reference sequence). This CDR3 is 13 amino acids long. V lost 1 base and J lost 2, with 6 bases in between. As DNA, the CDR3 is TGTGCCAGCAGCTTAGGCTGGCCCTACGAGCAGTACGTC. Protein product: CASSLGWPYEQYV.

V is TRBV18 and J is TRBJ1-6, with TRBD1 matching over 7 bases. Germline assignment: CDR1 KGHSH and CDR2 LQKENI. Unmatched junction bases numbered 10, after V lost 6 bases and J lost 5 bases. CDR3 length: 16 amino acids. CDR3 region: CASSQGVGGNNSPLHF. CDR3 DNA: TGTGCCAGCTCCCAGGGGGTAGGAGGGAATAATTCACCCCTCCACTTT.

This chain links TRBV7-2 with TRBJ2-7; D may be TRBD1 (5 bases). CDR3 length equals 13 residues. Germline V gene sequence: CDR1 SGHTA, CDR2 FQGNSA. V was pared by 2 bases and J by 6 bases, with 11 bases between. Here the CDR3 reads CASSLSWGGEQYV. The CDR3 region has the DNA TGTGCCAGCAGCTTATCGTGGGGCGGCGAGCAGTACGTC.